This TCR beta chain was observed in a study of blood T cell repertoires in COVID-19. Overall study: Spain, Italy and the United States supplied samples that represented acute and convalescent COVID-19.

Generated by immunoSEQ multiplex PCR, the TCRdb table keeps only in-frame clones and is missing some. The sample includes about 270,000 clones, about 85% of them seen just once. Adults between about 18 and 89 years of age took part from approximately 24 US areas. Cohort placement rested on clinical history that participants reported themselves. Recovered participants had two consecutive negative NP/OP PCR tests, healthcare professional clearance, or symptom resolution. CDR1 and CDR2 (germline): LNHDA, SQIVND (reference sequence). The CDR3 consists of 15 residues. The junction had 13 bases not matched to a gene; V was cut back by 7 bases and J by 5 bases.

The material sequenced was PBMCs or T cells enriched from blood (not recorded which). The rearrangement links TRBV19 to TRBJ1-2; 7 bases are a match to TRBD1. The TCR was taken from a woman between 50 and 59 years old who had recovered from COVID-19. CDR3 protein: CASTDPRTGSYGYTF. The CDR3 nucleotides read TGTGCCAGTACGGACCCGCGGACAGGCTCATATGGCTACACCTTC.